These T cell receptor beta chains were read from a single sample in a study of blood T cell repertoires in COVID-19. The repertoire was sequenced with immunoSEQ multiplex PCR; TCRdb's copy has only in-frame clones and lacks some. The sample consists of around 23,000 clones, 70% to 90% of them appearing once. What was sequenced was peripheral blood. Every receptor here comes from a human donor with acute or convalescent COVID-19. The donor label of this sample is uncertain. The CDR3 runs from the conserved cysteine through the conserved F or W. Each record gives: D gene, J gene, V gene, clone size, CDR3 protein, CDR3 DNA. A D gene is named only where the DNA matches it firmly. Rows may omit the clone size; those that give it use once, few, many or a size class.

TRBD1 | TRBJ1-1 | TRBV27 | - | CASSLSTGGGREAFF | TGTGCCAGCAGTTTATCAACAGGGGGAGGTCGTGAAGCTTTCTTT
- | TRBJ2-7 | TRBV29-1 | - | CSVLRLGEQYF | TGCAGCGTTCTTCGACTAGGCGAGCAGTACTTC
TRBD2 | TRBJ2-1 | TRBV6-6 | - | CASSPRGGSYNEQFF | TGTGCCAGCAGTCCCCGGGGGGGGTCCTACAATGAGCAGTTCTTC
TRBD2 | TRBJ2-7 | TRBV3-1/TRBV3-2 | - | CASSRATSGAYEQYF | TGTGCCAGCAGCCGAGCTACTAGCGGAGCCTACGAGCAGTACTTC
- | TRBJ1-2 | TRBV19 | - | CASSRDPDGGYGYTF | TGTGCCAGTAGTAGGGACCCGGACGGGGGCTATGGCTACACCTTC
- | TRBJ2-7 | TRBV29-1 | - | CSAAGGLYEQYF | TGCAGCGCGGCTGGCGGTTTGTACGAGCAGTACTTC
- | TRBJ2-2 | TRBV6-6 | - | CASRTRQVTGELFF | TGTGCCAGCAGAACCCGACAGGTCACCGGGGAGCTGTTTTTT
- | TRBJ2-3 | TRBV5-1 | - | CATKSVASTDTQYF | TGCGCCACCAAGAGCGTCGCTAGCACAGATACGCAGTATTTT
- | TRBJ1-1 | TRBV11-2 | - | CASSHLAENTEAFF | TGTGCCAGCAGCCATCTAGCAGAGAACACTGAAGCTTTCTTT
TRBD2 | TRBJ2-1 | TRBV4-3 | - | CASSQDPSGGLGEQFF | TGCGCCAGCAGCCAAGATCCTAGCGGGGGTCTTGGCGAGCAGTTCTTC
- | TRBJ1-6 | TRBV30 | - | CAYVQGWDSPLHF | TGTGCCTACGTACAGGGTTGGGATTCACCCCTCCACTTT
TRBD2 | TRBJ2-7 | TRBV19 | - | CASRQSGSSYEQYF | TGTGCCAGTAGACAAAGCGGGAGTTCCTACGAGCAGTACTTC
TRBD1 | TRBJ2-7 | TRBV19 | few | CASSLVPGQGYEQYF | TGTGCCAGTAGTTTGGTACCGGGACAGGGCTACGAGCAGTACTTC
- | TRBJ1-6 | TRBV6-6 | - | CATQLEPGSPLHF | TGTGCCACCCAACTCGAGCCGGGTTCACCCCTCCACTTT
- | TRBJ1-3 | TRBV14 | - | CASSQVTGSGNTIYF | TGTGCCAGCAGCCAAGTCACGGGGTCTGGAAACACCATATATTTT
TRBD1 | TRBJ1-4 | TRBV19 | - | CASSMGTGGPNEKLFF | TGTGCCAGTAGTATGGGGACAGGGGGACCTAATGAAAAACTGTTTTTT
TRBD2 | TRBJ2-1 | TRBV30 | - | CAWSGSGSLSYNEQFF | TGTGCCTGGAGCGGTAGCGGGAGTCTCTCCTACAATGAGCAGTTCTTC
TRBD1 | TRBJ1-1 | TRBV9 | - | CASSRQGSTEAFF | TGTGCCAGCAGTCGACAGGGGAGCACTGAAGCTTTCTTT
TRBD1 | TRBJ1-1 | TRBV14 | - | CASSQRQGNTEAFF | TGTGCCAGCAGCCAGAGACAGGGGAACACTGAAGCTTTCTTT
- | TRBJ1-1 | TRBV5-1 | - | CASSFGWRTEAFF | TGCGCCAGCAGCTTCGGGTGGCGCACTGAAGCTTTCTTT
- | TRBJ2-7 | TRBV19 | once | CASSASNTYEQYF | TGTGCCAGTAGCGCTAGCAACACCTACGAGCAGTACTTC
- | TRBJ2-1 | TRBV7-9 | - | CASSLVVRGPYNEQFF | TGTGCCAGCAGCTTAGTGGTCAGGGGTCCCTACAATGAGCAGTTCTTC
TRBD2 | TRBJ2-1 | TRBV4-1 | - | CASSSSGNSYNEQFF | TGCGCCAGCAGCTCCAGCGGGAACTCCTACAATGAGCAGTTCTTC
TRBD1 | TRBJ2-3 | TRBV7-3 | - | CASSLTTGGDLADTQYF | TGTGCCAGCAGCTTAACGACAGGGGGAGATTTGGCAGATACGCAGTATTTT
TRBD1 | TRBJ2-7 | TRBV27 | - | CASSPGQSKASYEQYF | TGTGCCAGCAGCCCGGGACAGAGTAAAGCCTCCTACGAGCAGTACTTC
- | TRBJ2-1 | TRBV5-6 | - | CASSLALAASYNEQFF | TGTGCCAGCAGCTTGGCTTTAGCGGCTTCCTACAATGAGCAGTTCTTC
- | TRBJ2-7 | TRBV6-1 | - | CASSEALGGPGYF | TGTGCCAGCAGTGAAGCCCTCGGGGGGCCCGGGTACTTC
- | TRBJ2-2 | TRBV30 | - | CAWRGGPNTGELFF | TGTGCCTGGAGGGGGGGGCCTAACACCGGGGAGCTGTTTTTT
- | TRBJ2-3 | TRBV5-5 | few | CASSLGLGGTDTQYF | TGTGCCAGCAGCTTGGGCTTGGGAGGCACAGATACGCAGTATTTT
TRBD1 | TRBJ1-2 | TRBV7-2 | - | CASSPEQGARIHGYTF | TGTGCCAGCAGCCCAGAACAGGGGGCGCGGATCCATGGCTACACCTTC
TRBD2 | TRBJ2-1 | TRBV5-1 | - | CASSPVTSEQQFF | TGCGCCAGCAGCCCAGTTACTAGCGAACAGCAGTTCTTC
TRBD2 | TRBJ2-7 | TRBV6-1 | - | CASSEGYRLAVAPEQYF | TGTGCCAGCAGTGAAGGGTACCGGCTAGCGGTCGCCCCCGAGCAGTACTTC
TRBD2 | TRBJ2-6 | TRBV5-1 | few | CASSWGLAGVASGANVLTF | TGCGCCAGCAGCTGGGGGCTAGCGGGAGTCGCTTCTGGGGCCAACGTCCTGACTTTC
- | TRBJ2-3 | TRBV21-1 | - | CASSKPRQGPCTDTQYF | TGTGCCAGCAGCAAACCCCGACAGGGGCCCTGCACAGATACGCAGTATTTT
TRBD2 | TRBJ2-1 | TRBV15 | - | CATSRDYRLAGYNEQFF | TGTGCCACCAGCAGAGATTACCGACTAGCGGGGTACAATGAGCAGTTCTTC
- | TRBJ1-6 | TRBV5-6 | - | CASSDRNSPLHF | TGTGCCAGCAGCGACAGAAATTCACCCCTCCACTTT
- | TRBJ1-1 | TRBV19 | - | CASSMRVNTEAFF | TGTGCCAGTAGCATGAGAGTGAACACTGAAGCTTTCTTT
- | TRBJ1-3 | TRBV7-2 | - | CASSVGVRVPGNTIYF | TGTGCCAGCAGCGTCGGGGTGAGGGTTCCTGGAAACACCATATATTTT
- | TRBJ1-4 | TRBV2 | - | CASSVGGGVEKLFF | TGTGCCAGCAGTGTTGGGGGGGGCGTAGAAAAACTGTTTTTT
TRBD1 | TRBJ1-4 | TRBV7-2 | - | CASSATGGPNEKLFF | TGTGCCAGCAGCGCGACAGGGGGCCCGAATGAAAAACTGTTTTTT
- | TRBJ1-5 | TRBV5-8 | - | CASSRGHGNQPQHF | TGTGCCAGCAGCCGGGGACACGGCAATCAGCCCCAGCATTTT
- | TRBJ1-2 | TRBV9 | - | CASSVDGRGNYGYTF | TGTGCCAGCAGCGTAGATGGCCGGGGGAACTATGGCTACACCTTC
- | TRBJ1-4 | TRBV19 | - | CASSPRTDNEKLFF | TGTGCCAGTAGTCCCCGGACAGATAATGAAAAACTGTTTTTT
TRBD2 | TRBJ2-3 | TRBV7-9 | - | CASSLVSGRVDTQYF | TGTGCCAGCAGCTTAGTTAGCGGGAGAGTAGATACGCAGTATTTT
TRBD2 | TRBJ2-3 | TRBV5-1 | - | CASSPGTSGGRTDTQYF | TGCGCCAGCAGCCCCGGGACTAGCGGGGGGCGGACAGATACGCAGTATTTT
TRBD1 | TRBJ1-4 | TRBV2 | - | CASSPRQGNEKLFF | TGTGCCAGCAGTCCCCGACAGGGTAATGAAAAACTGTTTTTT
- | TRBJ1-1 | TRBV9 | - | CASSVGEEKAFF | TGTGCCAGCAGCGTAGGGGAGGAGAAAGCTTTCTTT
TRBD2 | TRBJ2-3 | TRBV19 | - | CASSSPGLAGFLSTDTQYF | TGTGCCAGTAGTTCTCCGGGACTAGCGGGATTTCTTAGCACAGATACGCAGTATTTT
- | TRBJ2-1 | TRBV29-1 | - | CSVRGYNEQFF | TGCAGCGTTAGGGGATACAATGAGCAGTTCTTC
- | TRBJ2-7 | TRBV2 | - | CASSPRGWGQYF | TGTGCCAGCAGTCCCCGCGGGTGGGGGCAGTACTTC
- | TRBJ1-2 | TRBV5-4 | - | CASSFIGVANYGYTF | TGTGCCAGCAGCTTCATAGGGGTAGCTAACTATGGCTACACCTTC
TRBD1 | TRBJ2-2 | TRBV12-5 | - | CASVPDRGTGELFF | TGTGCTAGTGTTCCTGACAGGGGCACCGGGGAGCTGTTTTTT
TRBD2 | TRBJ2-3 | TRBV7-8 | - | CASSLVPGGGFVDTQYF | TGTGCCAGCAGCTTAGTCCCCGGCGGGGGGTTTGTGGATACGCAGTATTTT
- | TRBJ1-6 | TRBV21-1 | - | CASSKGKQGGHSYNSPLHF | TGTGCCAGCAGCAAAGGAAAACAGGGGGGCCACTCCTATAATTCACCCCTCCACTTT
TRBD1 | TRBJ2-5 | TRBV5-3 | - | CARSYPFQKSPDRGETQYF | TGTGCCAGAAGCTACCCCTTCCAGAAGTCCCCGGACAGGGGGGAGACCCAGTACTTC
- | TRBJ2-5 | TRBV18 | - | CASSPPDTVETQYF | TGTGCCAGCTCACCCCCGGACACCGTAGAGACCCAGTACTTC
TRBD1 | TRBJ1-4 | TRBV30 | - | CAWNSQGRNEKLFF | TGTGCCTGGAACTCACAGGGGAGAAATGAAAAACTGTTTTTT
TRBD1 | TRBJ1-1 | TRBV7-9 | - | CASSSSNRGRTEAFF | TGTGCCAGCAGCTCCTCAAACAGGGGACGCACTGAAGCTTTCTTT